Listed here is a single T cell receptor (beta chain). The data belong to a study of blood T cell repertoires in COVID-19. Across the study: Sites across the United States, Italy and Spain contributed samples from acute and convalescent COVID-19. T cells, B-cell-depleted T cells, or PBMCs supplied cDNA or gDNA.

Original methodology: Nucleated cell counts were estimated from reference gene primer amplification. Some clones are missing from TCRdb's copy, which holds only in-frame ones; the method was immunoSEQ multiplex PCR. V, J and clone size were drawn from that table, and D and trimming were deduced from the DNA. The sample yields 15,000 to 20,000 clones, roughly 91% seen once. CDR1 and CDR2 (germline): MNHNY, SVGAGI (reference sequence). With V trimmed by 5 bases and J by 0 bases, 8 bases remained unmatched. The CDR3 extends over 17 amino acids. Material: peripheral blood. This TCR was sampled from a human donor in a cohort sampled during active COVID-19. This chain uses TRBV6-6 with TRBJ1-3, with 9 bases that match TRBD1. CDR3 region: CASSRGQGWVSGNTIYF. The CDR3 DNA reads as TGTGCCAGCAGTCGTGGACAGGGGTGGGTCTCTGGAAACACCATATATTTT.